This entry is about one T cell receptor (beta chain). What it binds is unknown. The sample is drawn from a study of graft-versus-host responses after intestinal transplantation. On the study more broadly: Among the recipients, transplants were multivisceral, liver-intestinal, or isolated intestinal. Every one of the recipients received anti-thymocyte globulin induction and afterwards took tacrolimus and steroids for around 3 years.

Study-wide findings and caveats: Clonal ratios of graft-versus-host to host-versus-graft in allografts were high for patients exhibiting graft-donor T cell macrochimerism. Peak GvH clone levels in circulation were associated with early post-transplant HvG declines.

This table comes from immunoSEQ multiplex PCR, and its TCRdb copy is limited to in-frame clones, with some not included. The sample carries about 77,000 clones, over 80% recorded once. Germline CDR1 and CDR2: SGHRS and YFSETQ. After removal of 4 bases from V and 8 bases from J, the junction contained 8 bases not matched to a gene. The CDR3 runs 16 residues. The genes are TRBV5-1 and TRBJ2-1; TRBD2 matches 14 bases. This clonotype was obtained from a human patient who received an intestinal transplant, so some T cells may come from the graft donor. The source was PBMCs, collected 98 days after intestinal transplantation. CDR3 DNA sequence: TGCGCCAGCAGCGAGGGACTAGCGGGAGCTTTGGATGAGCAGTTCTTC. Residues: CASSEGLAGALDEQFF. Looking up the rest from reference TRBV5-1 and TRBJ2-1 gives the full variable domain: KAGVTQTPRYLIKTRGQQVTLSCSPISGHRSVSWYQQTPGQGLQFLFEYFSETQRNKGNFPGRFSGRQFSNSRSEMNVSTLELGDSALYLCASSEGLAGALDEQFFGPGTRLTVL.